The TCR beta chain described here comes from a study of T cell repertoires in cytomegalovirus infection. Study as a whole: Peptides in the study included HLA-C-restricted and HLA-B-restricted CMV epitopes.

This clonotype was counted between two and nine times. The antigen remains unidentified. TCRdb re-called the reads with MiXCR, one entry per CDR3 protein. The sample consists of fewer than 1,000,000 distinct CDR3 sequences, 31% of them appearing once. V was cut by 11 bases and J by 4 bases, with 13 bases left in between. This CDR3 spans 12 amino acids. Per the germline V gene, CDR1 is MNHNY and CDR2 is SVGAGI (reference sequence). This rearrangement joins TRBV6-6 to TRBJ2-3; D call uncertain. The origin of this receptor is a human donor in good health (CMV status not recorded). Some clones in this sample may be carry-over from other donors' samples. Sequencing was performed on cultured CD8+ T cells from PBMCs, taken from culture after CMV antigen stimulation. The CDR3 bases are TGTGCCCTTTGGGCCTTCCCAGATACGCAGTATTTT. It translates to CALWAFPDTQYF.